This TCR beta chain derives from a study of Ad26.COV2.S vaccination and SARS-CoV-2 variants. The method was immunoSEQ multiplex PCR; TCRdb's version includes in-frame clones alone and lacks a portion of them. The repertoire holds about 500,000 clones, with about 88% as singletons. Treatment specified: some 20 received Ad26.COV2.S at low or high dose, single or two shots; about 5 received placebo; per-sample allocation not given. Sampling took place 63 days after the first vaccine or placebo injection. Points on this clone: Its target is unknown.

This CDR3 spans 13 amino acids. Between the trimmed V and J ends, which lost 1 base and 5 bases, there was a span of 8 bases. Germline V gene lookup returns CDR1 LGHNA and CDR2 YNFKEQ. Overall study findings and caveats: Possibly, TCR breadth and depth analyses underestimated total T cell responses. Similar non-spike TCR breadth was seen in vaccine and placebo recipients.

The sample was peripheral blood, taken in a trial of Ad26.COV2.S vaccine versus placebo. This receptor was taken from a person between 18 and 60 years old who received the Ad26.COV2.S COVID-19 vaccine or a placebo. The chain carries TRBV4-2 and TRBJ1-1; D uncertain. CDR3 nucleotide sequence: TGTGCCAGCAGCCAAGGCCTCTATACTGAAGCTTTCTTT. Protein: CASSQGLYTEAFF.